The 30 T cell receptor beta chains reported below all come from one sample, sequenced in a study of yellow fever vaccine responses in identical twins. TCRdb called the RT-PCR reads again in MiXCR, with one record for every CDR3 protein. The sample lists thousands of distinct CDR3 sequences, about nine tenths occurring once. The sample was T cells from blood (PBMCs), unsorted or a sorted subset (not recorded which), taken before or after yellow fever vaccination (not recorded which). The receptors originated from a woman aged 18-29 years who received the yellow fever vaccine.

The V call is TRBV5-2, the J call TRBJ2-2; the table names TRBD1, a call not compared with the DNA. TRBV5-2 is given as a pseudogene. The CDR3 length is 14 residues. The CDR3 nucleotides read TGTGCCAGCAAAAGGGGAGAGAACACCGGGGAGCTGTTTTTT. Amino acids: CASKRGENTGELFF.

CDR3 loop: CSVGTGPYEQYF. The CDR3 DNA is TGCAGCGTTGGTACCGGACCCTACGAGCAGTACTTC. The V and J genes are TRBV29-1 and TRBJ2-7; D remains unclear. The CDR3 is 12 amino acids. Germline V CDR1 and CDR2: SQVTM, ANQGSEA. The V end lost 4 bases, the J end lost 2 bases, and 9 bases lay between the germline ends.

This chain uses TRBV14 with TRBJ2-2; D is possibly TRBD2 (6 bases). The ends were cut back, 1 base at V and 5 bases at J, with 8 bases in the middle. This CDR3 comprises 14 residues. Germline-derived CDR1 and CDR2 are SGHDN and FVKESK. The CDR3 nucleotides read TGTGCCAGCAGCCAAGGACTAGGAACCGGGGAGCTGTTTTTT. Translated, it gives CASSQGLGTGELFF.

The rearrangement links TRBV12-3 or TRBV12-4 to TRBJ1-1; D gene ambiguous. V lost 2 bases to trimming and J lost 1 base, with 5 bases between them. The CDR3 loop spans 13 amino acids. The CDR3 nucleotides are TGTGCCAGCAGTTTAACGGGGAACACTGAAGCTTTCTTT. Protein: CASSLTGNTEAFF.

V usage is TRBV4-1 and J usage is TRBJ2-1; D uncertain. V lost 2 bases and J lost 6, with 5 bases in between. The CDR3 sequence is 12 residues long. From germline, CDR1 is MGHRA and CDR2 YSYEKL. The CDR3 DNA is TGCGCCAGCAGCCAAATTCTCAATGAGCAGTTCTTC. It codes for CASSQILNEQFF.

This clonotype was counted between two and nine times. The V call is TRBV7-3, the J call TRBJ2-1, with 7 bases that match TRBD2. The length of the CDR3 is 14 residues. The junction had 5 bases not matched to a gene; V was cut back by 5 bases and J by 4 bases. Per germline, CDR1 SGHTA and CDR2 FQGTGA. Written as DNA, the CDR3 is TGTGCCAGCAGCCCCCCGGGACTATACAATGAGCAGTTCTTC. The encoded protein is CASSPPGLYNEQFF.

The chain combines TRBV30 with TRBJ1-1; D unclear. V was clipped by 5 bases and J by 1 base, with 11 bases between them. The CDR3 runs to 13 residues. The germline gives CDR1 GTSNPN, CDR2 SVGIG (reference sequence). CDR3 in amino acids: CAWSQFKNTEAFF. For the CDR3, the DNA is TGTGCCTGGTCGCAGTTTAAGAACACTGAAGCTTTCTTT.

This clonotype came up once. The chain is built from TRBV18 and TRBJ2-3; 14 positions agree with TRBD2. Germline lookup yields CDR1 KGHSH and CDR2 LQKENI. Unmatched junction bases numbered 2, after V lost 2 bases and J lost 4 bases. The CDR3 is made up of 16 amino acids. Here the CDR3 DNA reads TGTGCCAGCTCACCAGGACTAGCGGGGGGCGCAGATACGCAGTATTTT. Amino acid sequence: CASSPGLAGGADTQYF.

The chain uses TRBV9 and TRBJ2-1, with 7 positions matching TRBD1. Germline CDR1 reads SGDLS; CDR2 reads YYNGEE. V trimming: 2 bases; J trimming: 6 bases; junction bases outside the gene matches: 14. The CDR3 extends over 17 amino acids. CDR3 in amino acids: CASSVAPGTATINEQFF. The CDR3, as DNA: TGTGCCAGCAGCGTGGCCCCCGGGACAGCAACGATCAATGAGCAGTTCTTC.

V gene TRBV11-3 combines with J gene TRBJ2-7; perhaps D is TRBD1 or TRBD2 (5 bases each). The CDR3 consists of 15 residues. Germline loops: CDR1 SGHNT, CDR2 YENEEA. V was pared by 1 base and J by 7 bases, with 17 bases between. The CDR3 is CASSLGGTPAVEQYF. The CDR3 DNA is TGTGCCAGCAGCTTAGGAGGGACCCCGGCGGTGGAGCAGTACTTC.

The chain carries TRBV5-5 and TRBJ2-3; D is undetermined. CDR3 size: 17 residues. Trimming took off 1 base at V and 3 bases at J, with 18 bases between the two ends. In germline, CDR1 is SGHKS, CDR2 YYEKEE (reference sequence). CDR3 coding DNA: TGTGCCAGCAGCTTGCTCGGCATTAAGGATCCTACAGATACGCAGTATTTT. Amino acids: CASSLLGIKDPTDTQYF.

The chain combines TRBV11-3 with TRBJ1-6; D is undetermined. This CDR3 has 12 residues. The germline V gene encodes CDR1 SGHNT and CDR2 YENEEA. The ends were cut back, 5 bases at V and 7 bases at J, with 6 bases in the middle. The CDR3 sequence: CASSATNSPLHF. CDR3 in DNA: TGTGCCAGCAGCGCAACCAATTCACCCCTCCACTTT.

The rearrangement links TRBV29-1 to TRBJ2-1; TRBD2 might be the D (6 bases). V lost 3 bases, J lost 7 bases, and 16 bases lay in between. The CDR3 is 14 amino acids. Germline V CDR1 and CDR2: SQVTM, ANQGSEA. CDR3 amino acids: CSVDFGSVDNEQFF. CDR3 nucleotide sequence: TGCAGCGTTGATTTCGGGAGTGTTGATAATGAGCAGTTCTTC.

CDR3 bases: TGCGCCAGCAGCCCCGATGTGACAGCTGTCAATGAGCAGTTCTTC. This gives the protein CASSPDVTAVNEQFF. The chain carries TRBV5-1 and TRBJ2-1, with a weak D call TRBD1 (5 bases). The CDR3 has 15 amino acids. The V end was cut by 4 bases, the J end by 6 bases, with 17 bases between. The germline CDR1 and CDR2 sequences are SGHRS and YFSETQ.

The CDR3 DNA reads TGTGCCATCAAAACGACAGGGTCCAAGACCTATGGCTACACCTTC. This gives the protein CAIKTTGSKTYGYTF. The chain has TRBV10-3 and TRBJ1-2; 7 bases match TRBD1. V gave up 7 bases and J gave up 4 bases; unmatched junction bases: 12. The CDR3 runs to 15 residues. CDR1 is ENHRY and CDR2 is SYGVKD in the germline V gene.

The genes are TRBV7-9 and TRBJ2-7, with D possibly being TRBD2 (5 bases). This CDR3 region has 13 residues. Trimming took 6 bases from V and 2 from J, leaving 11 bases between them. Germline CDR1 reads SEHNR; CDR2 reads FQNEAQ (reference sequence). The CDR3 region has the DNA TGTGCCAGCAGTTCAAGCGGTCCCTACGAGCAGTACTTC. Protein product: CASSSSGPYEQYF.

The V and J genes are TRBV28 and TRBJ2-3; weak D call: TRBD2 (6 bases). The V gene lost 6 bases and the J gene lost 9 bases, with 16 bases spanning the gap. This CDR3 region has 13 residues. Germline values: CDR1 MDHEN, CDR2 SYDVKM. CDR3 in DNA: TGTGCCAGCAGCACGACTAGTCCGCAAACGCAGTATTTT. This codes for CASSTTSPQTQYF.

This chain uses TRBV6-1 with TRBJ1-5; the D gene is possibly TRBD1 (6 bases). Trimming took off 6 bases at V and 4 bases at J, with 13 bases between the two ends. The CDR3 length is 14 residues. Germline V gene data show CDR1 as MNHNS and CDR2 as SASEGT. For the CDR3, the DNA is TGTGCCAGCAGAGATACAGGGTGGAATCAGCCCCAGCATTTT. Protein sequence: CASRDTGWNQPQHF.

The chain carries TRBV28 and TRBJ2-1; 10 nucleotides line up with TRBD2. This CDR3 has 16 amino acids. CDR1 and CDR2 from the germline V gene are MDHEN and SYDVKM. With V trimmed by 1 base and J by 9 bases, 9 bases remained unmatched. This CDR3 reads CASSLLAGGTPGEQFF. CDR3 coding DNA: TGTGCCAGCAGTTTATTAGCGGGAGGTACACCCGGTGAGCAGTTCTTC.

The rearrangement links TRBV6-5 to TRBJ2-4; perhaps TRBD1 as D (6 bases). Germline values: CDR1 MNHEY, CDR2 SVGAGI. Trimming shortened V by 4 bases and J by 4 bases, and 17 bases separated the two germline ends. This CDR3 spans 16 amino acids. For the CDR3, the DNA is TGTGCCAGCAGTTCCGCTGCACAGGGAAGGAAAAACATTCAGTACTTC. Translating gives CASSSAAQGRKNIQYF.

The CDR3 coding sequence is TGCGCCAGCAGCTCCCAGGGAGGCTACAATGAGCAGTTCTTC. Amino acids: CASSSQGGYNEQFF. The gene calls are TRBV5-1 and TRBJ2-1, with D perhaps matching TRBD2 (6 bases). V shed 3 bases and J shed 3 bases, with 10 bases lying between them. The CDR3 runs 14 residues. From germline, CDR1 is SGHRS and CDR2 YFSETQ.

The rearrangement links TRBV9 to TRBJ2-5; 8 nucleotides agree with TRBD1. Germline V gives CDR1 SGDLS, CDR2 YYNGEE. J was trimmed by 4 bases and V by 0 bases; bases with no gene match: 11. The CDR3 totals 17 residues. DNA for the CDR3: TGTGCCAGCAGCGTAGGTGCGAAAACCAGGGGGCGAGAGACCCAGTACTTC. Residues: CASSVGAKTRGRETQYF.

The CDR3 region is CASSLLINTEAFF. In DNA, the CDR3 is TGTGCCAGCAGCTTACTTATAAACACTGAAGCTTTCTTT. The chain joins TRBV7-6 to TRBJ1-1; D uncertain. V was shortened by 2 bases and J by 2 bases, with 6 bases between the two germline ends. CDR1 SGHVS and CDR2 FNYEAQ come from the germline V gene. The length of the CDR3 is 13 residues.

There are a few counts of this clonotype. The V and J genes are TRBV4-1 and TRBJ1-6, with 8 positions matching TRBD1. The germline V gene has CDR1 MGHRA and CDR2 YSYEKL. The CDR3 is 16 amino acids. V shed 2 bases and J 9 bases; nucleotides not matched to a gene: 9. CDR3 in DNA: TGCGCCAGCAGCCAATCATGGGGGACAGGCGTTTCACCCCTCCACTTT. It encodes CASSQSWGTGVSPLHF.

The V call is TRBV29-1, the J call TRBJ1-1, with D possibly matching TRBD1 (6 bases). V was trimmed by 7 bases and J by 7 bases, leaving 10 bases between them. From germline, CDR1 is SQVTM and CDR2 ANQGSEA. The CDR3 consists of 10 residues. CDR3 DNA sequence: TGCAGCGCGAGGGGGGGTGAAGCTTTCTTT. Amino acid sequence: CSARGGEAFF. Full variable domain (remainder filled in from reference TRBV29-1 and TRBJ1-1): SAVISQKPSRDICQRGTSLTIQCQVDSQVTMMFWYRQQPGQSLTLIATANQGSEATYESGFVIDKFPISRPNLTFSTLTVSNMSPEDSSIYLCSARGGEAFFGQGTRLTVV.

In this sample, this clonotype turned up once. The rearrangement links TRBV18 to TRBJ1-1; D is possibly TRBD1 (6 bases). Looked up from germline, CDR1 is KGHSH and CDR2 is LQKENI. The CDR3 is 14 amino acids. V was shortened by 4 bases and J by 1 base, with 10 bases between the two germline ends. The chain's CDR3 is CASSRLGQNTEAFF. The CDR3 DNA is TGTGCCAGCTCACGCCTGGGACAGAACACTGAAGCTTTCTTT.

V is TRBV28 and J is TRBJ2-7; D is uncertain. Looked up from germline, CDR1 is MDHEN and CDR2 is SYDVKM. The CDR3 contains 13 residues. V shed 2 bases and J shed 0 bases, with 5 bases lying between them. CDR3 nucleotides: TGTGCCAGCAGTTTACTCTACTCCTACGAGCAGTACTTC. Amino acids: CASSLLYSYEQYF. The full variable domain, its missing parts supplied by reference TRBV28 and TRBJ2-7, is DVKVTQSSRYLVKRTGEKVFLECVQDMDHENMFWYRQDPGLGLRLIYFSYDVKMKEKGDIPEGYSVSREKKERFSLILESASTNQTSMYLCASSLLYSYEQYFGPGTRLTVT.

The V and J genes are TRBV4-1 and TRBJ2-1; TRBD2 is a possible D gene (6 bases). Germline CDR1 reads MGHRA; CDR2 reads YSYEKL. The CDR3 totals 15 residues. Trimming stripped 3 bases from V and 9 bases from J, with 18 bases between. The CDR3 sequence: CASSQTGTGLSEQFF. The DNA for the CDR3 is TGCGCCAGCAGCCAGACCGGGACTGGTCTCTCTGAGCAGTTCTTC.

This rearrangement joins TRBV11-1 to TRBJ2-3; 8 bases fit TRBD1. The J segment lost 3 bases and the V segment lost 3 bases, leaving 2 bases of the junction unmatched. This CDR3 is 14 amino acids long. Per germline, CDR1 SGHAT and CDR2 FQDESV (reference sequence). The CDR3 region is CASSFDRGTDTQYF. As DNA, the CDR3 is TGTGCCAGCAGCTTCGACAGGGGAACAGATACGCAGTATTTT. The full variable domain, in which reference TRBV11-1 and TRBJ2-3 provide the parts outside the CDR3, is EAEVAQSPRYKITEKSQAVAFWCDPISGHATLYWYRQILGQGPELLVQFQDESVVDDSQLPKDRFSAERLKGVDSTLKIQPAELGDSAMYLCASSFDRGTDTQYFGPGTRLTVL.

J is TRBJ2-5 and V is TRBV13; 9 bases fit TRBD2. J was trimmed by 5 bases and V by 8 bases; bases with no gene match: 6. Germline V gene sequence: CDR1 PRHDT, CDR2 FYEKMQ (reference sequence). This CDR3 has 13 residues. CDR3 nucleotides: TGTGCCAGCCTAGTAGCGGGAGTGGAGACCCAGTACTTC. Its protein is CASLVAGVETQYF.